This T cell receptor beta chain was captured by sequencing in a study of blood T cell repertoires in COVID-19. In the study overall: From T cells, B-cell-depleted T cells, or PBMCs came the material, which was cDNA or gDNA.

In the authors' methods: Reference gene primer amplification yielded estimated nucleated cell counts. Profiled with immunoSEQ multiplex PCR; TCRdb holds only in-frame clones, not every one. V, J and clone size are taken as reported in that table, and D and trimming were inferred from the DNA itself. The sample lists a few hundred thousand clones; roughly 85% were seen once. The CDR3 length is 10 residues. In germline, CDR1 is SGHTA, CDR2 FQGNSA. Trimming took off 2 bases at V and 9 bases at J, with 4 bases between the two ends. The genes are TRBV7-2 and TRBJ2-5, with unresolved D. Sequenced input: peripheral blood. The receptor was isolated from a woman between 18 and 30 years old with acute or convalescent COVID-19. The CDR3 DNA reads TGTGCCAGCAGCTTACGGTCCCAGTACTTC. This encodes CASSLRSQYF. Using reference TRBV7-2 and TRBJ2-5 for the parts outside the CDR3, the full variable domain is GAGVSQSPSNKVTEKGKDVELRCDPISGHTALYWYRQSLGQGLEFLIYFQGNSAPDKSGLPSDRFSAERTGGSVSTLTIQRTQQEDSAVYLCASSLRSQYFGPGTRLLVL.